The T cell receptor (beta chain) described here comes from a study of regulatory T cells in long-lasting Graves disease. Regarding this clonotype: Antigen unknown.

For TCR beta, libraries came from iRepertoire HTBI primers and Arm-PCR of CDR3 regions. MiXCR, applied by TCRdb to the multiplex PCR reads, yields one record per CDR3 protein. Counted here are about 620,000 distinct CDR3 sequences, less than 20% occurring once; the ten biggest clones make up 15% to 20%. Regarding time point: newly diagnosed GD, antithyroid drugs for less than 3 months. From RNA extracted from PBMCs, the TCR library was made. The CDR3 has 15 amino acids. In germline, CDR1 is SGDLS, CDR2 YYNGEE. The V end was cut by 3 bases, the J end by 2 bases, with 11 bases between. Study results and limitations: Favored gene segments in persistent disease were TRBV28, TRBJ1-2 and TRBJ2-5. New patients shared 966 public clonotypes, fewer than the approximately 2,500 shared by persistent patients.

The same data also contributed to another study, on T cells in Graves' hyperthyroidism and ophthalmopathy. Turning to that study: Also found in blood were most expanded thyroid clonotypes above 0.001.

The sample consisted of peripheral blood mononuclear cells (PBMCs), taken at new diagnosis, from a patient treated with antithyroid drugs. The chain links TRBV9 to TRBJ1-4; D is unresolved. The receptor was derived from a woman under 40 with Graves disease. The CDR3 protein is CASSEGLITNEKLFF. CDR3 in DNA: TGTGCCAGCAGCGAAGGACTGATTACTAATGAAAAACTGTTTTTT.